These 28 T cell receptor beta chains came from one sample sequenced in a study of cytomegalovirus exposure and HLA in healthy donors. The study ran its PCR with 60 Vbeta and 13 Jbeta primers. The table came from immunoSEQ multiplex PCR; TCRdb's copy has only in-frame clones and leaves some out. Among 150,000 to 200,000 clones listed, about four fifths were seen once. Sequenced material: PBMCs. Receptor source: a male donor in good health and CMV-seropositive.

The chain combines TRBV19 with TRBJ1-4, with TRBD1 identical over 10 bases. This CDR3 contains 17 residues. J lost 6 bases, V lost 2 bases, and 9 bases had no gene match. The germline CDR1 and CDR2 sequences are LNHDA and SQIVND (reference sequence). Written as DNA, the CDR3 is TGTGCCAGTAGTATACCCCAGGGACAGGGGCAATATGAAAAACTGTTTTTT. Protein: CASSIPQGQGQYEKLFF.

The chain is built from TRBV5-4 and TRBJ1-1; no firm D call. The CDR3 is 13 residues long. Trimming removed 0 bases at V and 1 base at J, with 4 bases between. Germline CDR1 and CDR2: SGHNT and YYREEE (reference sequence). The CDR3, as DNA: TGTGCCAGCAGCTTGGGGGCGAACACTGAAGCTTTCTTT. Encoded protein: CASSLGANTEAFF. Looking up the rest from reference TRBV5-4 and TRBJ1-1 gives the full variable domain: ETGVTQSPTHLIKTRGQQVTLRCSSQSGHNTVSWYQQALGQGPQFIFQYYREEENGRGNFPPRFSGLQFPNYSSELNVNALELDDSALYLCASSLGANTEAFFGQGTRLTVV.

This clone was counted a few times. CDR3 nucleotides: TGTGCCAGTATTTGGACAGCCGAAAACTCTGAAGCTTTCTTT. Amino acids: CASIWTAENSEAFF. This chain joins TRBV19 and TRBJ1-1; a possible D gene is TRBD1 (6 bases). The V gene's germline CDR1 is LNHDA and CDR2 SQIVND (reference sequence). The CDR3 consists of 14 residues. V was cut by 7 bases and J by 6 bases, with 18 bases left in between.

Regarding this clone: A junction boundary mismatches the germline segment, possibly from a read error. The rearrangement joins TRBV7-9 to TRBJ2-1; TRBD1 aligns across 7 bases. The CDR3 consists of 17 residues. Germline CDR1 reads SEHNR; CDR2 reads FQNEAQ (reference sequence). Written as DNA, the CDR3 is TGTTCCAGCAGCGCAGAACAGGGGACGGTCTCCTACAATGAGCAGTTCTTC. Protein: CSSSAEQGTVSYNEQFF.

This clone has just a few counts. The J gene is TRBJ2-1, the V gene TRBV5-4; possibly TRBD2 for D (6 bases). The V gene lost 4 bases and the J gene lost 12 bases, with 23 bases spanning the gap. The CDR3 runs to 15 residues. From germline, CDR1 is SGHNT and CDR2 YYREEE (reference sequence). The CDR3 DNA is TGTGCCAGCAGCCGCGAGGCGGCTAGCGTTCTTGGGCAGTTCTTC. Encoded protein: CASSREAASVLGQFF. Variable domain in full (rest from reference TRBV5-4 and TRBJ2-1): ETGVTQSPTHLIKTRGQQVTLRCSSQSGHNTVSWYQQALGQGPQFIFQYYREEENGRGNFPPRFSGLQFPNYSSELNVNALELDDSALYLCASSREAASVLGQFFGPGTRLTVL.

The chain links TRBV15 to TRBJ2-3, with D hard to call. V was cut by 0 bases and J by 5 bases, with 9 bases left in between. Germline V lookup: CDR1 LNHNV, CDR2 YYDKDF (reference sequence). This CDR3 has 14 residues. CDR3 sequence reads: CATSRDGEQDTQYF. CDR3 sequence (DNA): TGTGCCACCAGCAGAGATGGAGAGCAAGATACGCAGTATTTT.

This clone was recorded once. This rearrangement joins TRBV15 to TRBJ1-6; 10 bases are a match to TRBD1. The trim removed 0 bases at V and 10 bases at J, leaving 6 bases unmatched. From germline, CDR1 is LNHNV and CDR2 YYDKDF (reference sequence). CDR3 length equals 16 residues. The CDR3 sequence is CATSREQDRGVSPLHF. CDR3 DNA sequence: TGTGCCACCAGCAGAGAACAGGACAGGGGGGTATCACCCCTCCACTTT.

This chain uses TRBV6-5 with TRBJ1-1, with D possibly matching TRBD1 (5 bases). The CDR3 is made up of 14 amino acids. From germline, CDR1 is MNHEY and CDR2 SVGAGI. V lost 3 bases to trimming and J lost 2 bases, with 10 bases between them. CDR3 region: CASSYGGHNTEAFF. The CDR3, as DNA: TGTGCCAGCAGTTATGGCGGACATAACACTGAAGCTTTCTTT.

J is TRBJ1-2 and V is TRBV10-2, with TRBD1 as a possible D gene (6 bases). V dropped 4 bases and J dropped 5 bases, with 17 bases sitting between them. Germline V lookup: CDR1 WSHSY, CDR2 SAAADI. The CDR3 runs to 15 residues. This CDR3 is CASSGKQGPRYGYTF. CDR3 in DNA: TGCGCCAGCAGTGGTAAACAGGGCCCCCGATATGGCTACACCTTC.

Only one count was recorded for this clone. This chain uses TRBV7-2 with TRBJ2-3; the match to TRBD2 covers 13 bases. Germline trimming cut 5 bases from V and 2 bases from J; bases unmatched to any gene: 13. Germline V CDR1 and CDR2: SGHTA, FQGNSA. The CDR3 contains 19 residues. Written as DNA, the CDR3 is TGTGCCAGCAGCCCAGGACTAGCGGGGGCTTACCTTTCCACAGATACGCAGTATTTT. Protein sequence: CASSPGLAGAYLSTDTQYF.

The gene calls are TRBV2 and TRBJ2-3; 12 bases line up with TRBD2. This CDR3 has 19 amino acids. CDR1 SNHLY and CDR2 FYNNEI come from the germline V gene. Germline trimming cut 7 bases from V and 1 base from J; bases unmatched to any gene: 15. CDR3: CASIRGLAGTKRGTDTQYF. DNA for the CDR3: TGTGCCAGCATACGCGGACTAGCGGGAACCAAACGCGGCACAGATACGCAGTATTTT.

The genes are TRBV18 and TRBJ1-2; TRBD1 agrees at 10 bases. CDR3 size: 16 residues. Germline CDR1 reads KGHSH; CDR2 reads LQKENI. Trimming removed 3 bases from V and 4 bases from J; junction bases left unmatched: 8. The DNA for the CDR3 is TGTGCCAGCTCACCCTCCTGGGACAGGGGCGCCTATGGCTACACCTTC. Its translation: CASSPSWDRGAYGYTF.

This clone was picked up a small number of times. The genes are TRBV5-4 and TRBJ2-3, with D possibly matching TRBD2 (6 bases). Trimming left V 2 bases short and J 1 base short, with 8 bases between. The CDR3 length is 14 residues. The germline V gene has CDR1 SGHNT and CDR2 YYREEE (reference sequence). The CDR3 DNA is TGTGCCAGCAGCTTACAGCGGGGCACAGATACGCAGTATTTT. This encodes CASSLQRGTDTQYF.

The rearrangement joins TRBV7-9 to TRBJ1-3; 8 bases agree with TRBD1. The length of the CDR3 is 17 residues. Germline CDR1 SEHNR, CDR2 FQNEAQ (reference sequence). The V gene end was trimmed by 5 bases and the J gene end by 0 bases; junction bases not matched to a gene: 9. DNA of the CDR3: TGTGCCAGCAGCCTTCTGACAGGGGCCTACTCTGGAAACACCATATATTTT. Its protein product is CASSLLTGAYSGNTIYF.

This chain uses TRBV19 with TRBJ2-7; 8 bases fit TRBD1. Germline CDR1 reads LNHDA; CDR2 reads SQIVND (reference sequence). With 9 bases clipped from V and 1 base from J, the junction kept 5 bases outside the gene matches. The CDR3 has 13 residues. CDR3 protein: CASSGQASYEQYF. The CDR3 DNA follows: TGTGCCAGCTCGGGACAGGCTTCCTACGAGCAGTACTTC. The full variable domain, with the rest looked up from reference TRBV19 and TRBJ2-7, is DGGITQSPKYLFRKEGQNVTLSCEQNLNHDAMYWYRQDPGQGLRLIYYSQIVNDFQKGDIAEGYSVSREKKESFPLTVTSAQKNPTAFYLCASSGQASYEQYFGPGTRLTVT.

The rearrangement joins TRBV6-5 to TRBJ2-7; D perhaps matches TRBD2 (6 bases). The CDR3 length is 14 residues. V was clipped by 6 bases and J by 7 bases, with 19 bases between them. CDR1 and CDR2 (germline): MNHEY, SVGAGI. CDR3 in DNA: TGTGCCAGCAGGCCCTCGGGACTGCTGAGGGAGCAGTACTTC. Translated, it gives CASRPSGLLREQYF.

The rearrangement links TRBV27 to TRBJ2-1; 9 nucleotides match TRBD1. Per the germline V gene, CDR1 is MNHEY and CDR2 is SMNVEV (reference sequence). J was trimmed by 9 bases and V by 7 bases; bases with no gene match: 7. The CDR3 loop spans 13 amino acids. The CDR3 loop reads CASNRQGDSEQFF. The CDR3 bases are TGTGCCAGCAATAGACAGGGGGATAGTGAGCAGTTCTTC.

This chain joins TRBV5-1 and TRBJ2-1, with 10 bases aligning to TRBD2. The CDR3 contains 16 residues. Germline lookup yields CDR1 SGHRS and CDR2 YFSETQ. V gave up 0 bases and J gave up 4 bases; unmatched junction bases: 4. The CDR3 loop reads CASSLVLAGAYNEQFF. In DNA form, the CDR3 reads TGCGCCAGCAGCTTGGTGCTAGCGGGGGCATACAATGAGCAGTTCTTC.

The chain employs TRBV7-6 and TRBJ2-1, with 9 bases matching TRBD2. CDR3 length: 17 amino acids. Germline values: CDR1 SGHVS, CDR2 FNYEAQ. Germline trimming cut 2 bases from V and 0 bases from J; bases unmatched to any gene: 5. Here the CDR3 reads CASSLRLADSSYNEQFF. The CDR3 nucleotides are TGTGCCAGCAGCTTAAGACTAGCGGACTCCTCCTACAATGAGCAGTTCTTC. Looking up the rest from reference TRBV7-6 and TRBJ2-1 gives the full variable domain: GAGVSQSPRYKVTKRGQDVALRCDPISGHVSLYWYRQALGQGPEFLTYFNYEAQQDKSGLPNDRFSAERPEGSISTLTIQRTEQRDSAMYRCASSLRLADSSYNEQFFGPGTRLTVL.

This sequence joins TRBV11-1 and TRBJ2-3, with unresolved D. This CDR3 has 13 amino acids. Germline V gives CDR1 SGHAT, CDR2 FQDESV (reference sequence). The germline V and J ends were trimmed by 5 bases and 3 bases, with 9 bases remaining between them. In DNA, the CDR3 is TGTGCCAGCAGCCCCCCCGGGACAGATACGCAGTATTTT. Protein: CASSPPGTDTQYF.

The V gene is TRBV5-4, the J gene TRBJ2-2, with a possible D match to TRBD2 (6 bases). The V gene lost 2 bases and the J gene lost 6 bases, with 17 bases spanning the gap. The CDR3 length is 16 residues. Germline V gene data show CDR1 as SGHNT and CDR2 as YYREEE (reference sequence). The CDR3 region has the DNA TGTGCCAGCAGCTTCGGAGGGTCTAGTTTTGCCGGGGAGCTGTTTTTT. Protein sequence: CASSFGGSSFAGELFF.

The V gene is TRBV28, the J gene TRBJ1-2; 7 positions agree with TRBD1. The CDR3 spans 14 residues. Germline values: CDR1 MDHEN, CDR2 SYDVKM. Germline trimming cut 5 bases from V and 4 bases from J; bases unmatched to any gene: 7. CDR3 bases: TGTGCCAGCAGTCCGGGACAGATGAGCTATGGCTACACCTTC. It is translated as CASSPGQMSYGYTF.

This clone was picked up a small number of times. The chain carries TRBV6-1 and TRBJ2-7, with D tentatively TRBD2 (7 bases). Trimming shortened V by 6 bases and J by 5 bases, and 17 bases separated the two germline ends. This CDR3 is built from 14 residues. Per the germline V gene, CDR1 is MNHNS and CDR2 is SASEGT. For the CDR3, the DNA is TGTGCCAGCAGCTACCCAAGGGGGGGGAACGAGCAGTACTTC. Translation: CASSYPRGGNEQYF.

The V and J genes are TRBV7-6 and TRBJ1-4; 7 bases are a match to TRBD1. The CDR3 contains 18 residues. In germline, CDR1 is SGHVS, CDR2 FNYEAQ. Germline trimming cut 11 bases from V and 7 bases from J; bases unmatched to any gene: 25. This CDR3 reads CAVCPCDREILRSEKLFF. As DNA, the CDR3 is TGTGCCGTATGTCCTTGCGACAGGGAGATCCTGAGAAGTGAAAAACTGTTTTTT.

The chain has TRBV19 and TRBJ1-1, with D possibly TRBD1 on 5 matching bases. Germline loops: CDR1 LNHDA, CDR2 SQIVND (reference sequence). The CDR3 consists of 15 residues. V was pared by 1 base and J by 6 bases, with 15 bases between. CDR3 amino acids: CASSIVFGGRAEAFF. The DNA for the CDR3 is TGTGCCAGTAGTATAGTTTTCGGGGGAAGGGCTGAAGCTTTCTTT. The full variable domain, in which reference TRBV19 and TRBJ1-1 provide the parts outside the CDR3, is DGGITQSPKYLFRKEGQNVTLSCEQNLNHDAMYWYRQDPGQGLRLIYYSQIVNDFQKGDIAEGYSVSREKKESFPLTVTSAQKNPTAFYLCASSIVFGGRAEAFFGQGTRLTVV.

The sample holds a few counts of this clone. The chain uses TRBV4-1 and TRBJ1-2, with D perhaps TRBD1 (6 bases). The CDR3 contains 14 residues. Germline V gene lookup returns CDR1 MGHRA and CDR2 YSYEKL. Deletions cut 3 bases from V and 4 bases from J, with 12 bases between. The CDR3 loop is CASSHSGVLYGYTF. In nucleotides, the CDR3 is TGCGCCAGCAGCCACTCAGGGGTACTCTATGGCTACACCTTC.

The chain combines TRBV6-5 with TRBJ2-1, with D hard to call. Trimming pared 7 bases from V and 0 bases from J, leaving 13 bases between. The CDR3 has 15 residues. CDR1 and CDR2 from the germline V gene are MNHEY and SVGAGI. The CDR3 sequence: CASTKSLSSYNEQFF. The DNA for the CDR3 is TGTGCCAGCACCAAGAGCTTGAGCTCCTACAATGAGCAGTTCTTC.

This clone turned up a few times. CDR3 sequence: CASTNQTETGELFF. CDR3 nucleotide sequence: TGTGCCAGCACCAATCAGACAGAAACCGGGGAGCTGTTTTTT. The chain uses TRBV28 and TRBJ2-2; D may be TRBD1 (5 bases). V lost 7 bases to trimming and J lost 5 bases, with 14 bases between them. Looked up from germline, CDR1 is MDHEN and CDR2 is SYDVKM. CDR3 size: 14 residues.